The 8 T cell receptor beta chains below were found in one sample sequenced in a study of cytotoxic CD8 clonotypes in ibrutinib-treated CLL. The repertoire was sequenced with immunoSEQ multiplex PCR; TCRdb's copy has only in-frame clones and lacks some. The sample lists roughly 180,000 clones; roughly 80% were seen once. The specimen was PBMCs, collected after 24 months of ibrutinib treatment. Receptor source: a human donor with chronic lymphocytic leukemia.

The CDR3 DNA is TGTGCCAGCAGTGCGTTCCACGGGACAGGGGTTGGGGGCTATGGCTACACCTTC. Translated: CASSAFHGTGVGGYGYTF. The J gene is TRBJ1-2, the V gene TRBV25-1; 10 bases map to TRBD1. V shed 4 bases and J 4 bases; nucleotides not matched to a gene: 15. Germline V gene sequence: CDR1 MGHDK, CDR2 SYGVNS. The CDR3 has 18 amino acids.

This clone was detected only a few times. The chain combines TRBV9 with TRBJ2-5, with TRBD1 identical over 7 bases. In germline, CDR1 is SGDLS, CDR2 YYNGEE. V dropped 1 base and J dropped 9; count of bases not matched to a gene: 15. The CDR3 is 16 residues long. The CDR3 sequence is CASSVTWGQRYGAQYF. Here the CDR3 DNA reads TGTGCCAGCAGCGTAACATGGGGACAGCGGTATGGAGCCCAGTACTTC. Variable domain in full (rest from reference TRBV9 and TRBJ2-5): DSGVTQTPKHLITATGQRVTLRCSPRSGDLSVYWYQQSLDQGLQFLIQYYNGEERAKGNILERFSAQQFPDLHSELNLSSLELGDSALYFCASSVTWGQRYGAQYFGPGTRLLVL.

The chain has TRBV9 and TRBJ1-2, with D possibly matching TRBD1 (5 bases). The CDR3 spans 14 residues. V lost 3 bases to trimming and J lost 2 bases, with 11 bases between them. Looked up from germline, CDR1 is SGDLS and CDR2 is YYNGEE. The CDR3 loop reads CASSGRTPNYGYTF. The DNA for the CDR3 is TGTGCCAGCAGCGGGCGGACACCCAACTATGGCTACACCTTC.

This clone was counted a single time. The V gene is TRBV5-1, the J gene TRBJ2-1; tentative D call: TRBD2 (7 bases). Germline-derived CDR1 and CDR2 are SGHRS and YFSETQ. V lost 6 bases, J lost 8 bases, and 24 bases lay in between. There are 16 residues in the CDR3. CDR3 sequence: CASTLKRGGATDEQFF. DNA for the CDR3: TGCGCCAGCACGTTAAAAAGAGGGGGGGCCACTGATGAGCAGTTCTTC.

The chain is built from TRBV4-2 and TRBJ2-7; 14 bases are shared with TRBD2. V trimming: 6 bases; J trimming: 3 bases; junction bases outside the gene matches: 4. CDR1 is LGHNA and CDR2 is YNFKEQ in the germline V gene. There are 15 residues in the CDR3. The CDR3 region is CASSAGTSGSYEQYF. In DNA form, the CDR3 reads TGTGCCAGCAGTGCCGGGACTAGCGGGAGCTACGAGCAGTACTTC.

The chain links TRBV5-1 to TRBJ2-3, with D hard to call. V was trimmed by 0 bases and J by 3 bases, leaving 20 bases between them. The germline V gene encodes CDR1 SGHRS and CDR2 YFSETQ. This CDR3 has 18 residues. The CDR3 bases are TGCGCCAGCAGCTTGGGTTTTCAGTTCGTCAGTTCGACAGATACGCAGTATTTT. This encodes CASSLGFQFVSSTDTQYF.

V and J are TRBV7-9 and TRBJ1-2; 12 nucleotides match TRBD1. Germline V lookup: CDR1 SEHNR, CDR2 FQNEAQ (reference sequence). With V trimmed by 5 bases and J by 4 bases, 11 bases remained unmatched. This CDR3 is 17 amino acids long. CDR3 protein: CASSPGTGGGVIYGYTF. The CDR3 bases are TGTGCCAGCAGCCCCGGGACAGGGGGCGGTGTCATCTATGGCTACACCTTC.

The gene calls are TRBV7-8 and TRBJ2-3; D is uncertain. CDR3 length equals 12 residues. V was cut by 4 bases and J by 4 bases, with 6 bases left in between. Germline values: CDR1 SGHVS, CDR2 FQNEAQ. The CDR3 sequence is CASSSPPDTQYF. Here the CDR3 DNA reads TGTGCCAGCAGCTCACCCCCAGATACGCAGTATTTT. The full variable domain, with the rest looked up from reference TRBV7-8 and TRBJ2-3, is GAGVSQSPRYKVAKRGQDVALRCDPISGHVSLFWYQQALGQGPEFLTYFQNEAQLDKSGLPSDRFFAERPEGSVSTLKIQRTQQEDSAVYLCASSSPPDTQYFGPGTRLTVL.